The present T cell receptor (beta chain) was sequenced within a study of CD8+ T cells in alopecia areata. About the study: Tofacitinib therapy took 6 to 18 months; 6 months off drug came after. Study results and caveats: Normal scalp showed lower clonality than lesional scalp, especially alopecia totalis/universalis. With one nonresponder, baseline CD8+ expansion's link to response remains uncertain.

RNA was isolated and reverse transcribed to cDNA, the sequencing template. TCRdb's copy holds only in-frame clones and misses some; the assay was immunoSEQ multiplex PCR. Of some 100,000 clones detected, less than 75% appear once; the ten largest clones hold almost 30%. On this clone itself: Its specificity is not known.

V was pared by 6 bases and J by 5 bases, with 15 bases of the junction left unmatched. CDR3 length: 15 amino acids. Germline values: CDR1 GTSNPN, CDR2 SVGIG (reference sequence). Specified treatment: oral pan-JAK inhibitor, 5-10 mg twice daily. Researchers picked out CD4+ and CD8+ T cells from PBMCs by sorting. The source of this sequence is a human donor with alopecia areata. Sample: CD8+ T cells sorted from blood, taken at week 4, from a patient treated with tofacitinib. V usage is TRBV30 and J usage is TRBJ1-2; TRBD1 agrees at 7 bases. CDR3 residues: CACQHFRDSLYGYTF. Written as DNA, the CDR3 is TGTGCCTGTCAACATTTCCGGGACAGCCTTTATGGCTACACCTTC. The complete variable domain, with remaining parts taken from reference TRBV30 and TRBJ1-2, reads SQTIHQWPATLVQPVGSPLSLECTVEGTSNPNLYWYRQAAGRGLQLLFYSVGIGQISSEVPQNLSASRPQDRQFILSSKKLLLSDSGFYLCACQHFRDSLYGYTFGSGTRLTVV.